This TCR beta chain was profiled in a study of cytomegalovirus exposure and HLA in healthy donors. Study results and limitations: It was taken for granted in presence/absence analyses that sequencing depth across donors was roughly uniform. Most TCR sequences showed up rarely, but some public TCRs showed up in many donors.

The study ran its PCR with 60 Vbeta and 13 Jbeta primers. Data came from immunoSEQ multiplex PCR; TCRdb stores just in-frame clones and leaves some out. The table includes tens of thousands of clones, 81% detected once. A note on this clone: Its antigen is undetermined.

V lost 6 bases to trimming and J lost 1 base, with 8 bases between them. The CDR3 consists of 13 residues. Germline values: CDR1 MDHEN, CDR2 SYDVKM. Material: PBMCs. The TCR sequence derives from a human donor in good health. This rearrangement joins TRBV28 to TRBJ2-3; D is possibly TRBD2 (5 bases). The CDR3 loop is CASRAGGTDTQYF. CDR3 coding DNA: TGTGCCAGCAGAGCCGGGGGCACAGATACGCAGTATTTT. Looking up the rest from reference TRBV28 and TRBJ2-3 gives the full variable domain: DVKVTQSSRYLVKRTGEKVFLECVQDMDHENMFWYRQDPGLGLRLIYFSYDVKMKEKGDIPEGYSVSREKKERFSLILESASTNQTSMYLCASRAGGTDTQYFGPGTRLTVL.